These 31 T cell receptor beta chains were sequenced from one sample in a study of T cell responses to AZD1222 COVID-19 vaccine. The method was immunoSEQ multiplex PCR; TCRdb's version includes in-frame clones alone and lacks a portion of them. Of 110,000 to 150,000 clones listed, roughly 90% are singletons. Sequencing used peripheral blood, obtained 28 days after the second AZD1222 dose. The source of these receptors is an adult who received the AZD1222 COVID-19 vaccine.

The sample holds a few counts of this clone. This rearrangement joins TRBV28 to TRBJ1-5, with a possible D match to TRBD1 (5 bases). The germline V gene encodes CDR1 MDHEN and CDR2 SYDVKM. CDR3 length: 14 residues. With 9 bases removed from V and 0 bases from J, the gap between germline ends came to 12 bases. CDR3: CASTYRISNQPQHF. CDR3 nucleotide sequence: TGTGCCAGTACATACAGGATTAGCAATCAGCCCCAGCATTTT. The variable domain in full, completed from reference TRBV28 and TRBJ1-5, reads DVKVTQSSRYLVKRTGEKVFLECVQDMDHENMFWYRQDPGLGLRLIYFSYDVKMKEKGDIPEGYSVSREKKERFSLILESASTNQTSMYLCASTYRISNQPQHFGDGTRLSIL.

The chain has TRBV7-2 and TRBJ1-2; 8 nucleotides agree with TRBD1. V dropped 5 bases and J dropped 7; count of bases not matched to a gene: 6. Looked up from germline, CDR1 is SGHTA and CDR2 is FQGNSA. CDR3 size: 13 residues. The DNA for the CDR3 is TGTGCCAGCAGCCCAGGGGGCGCTGGTGGCTACACCTTC. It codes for CASSPGGAGGYTF.

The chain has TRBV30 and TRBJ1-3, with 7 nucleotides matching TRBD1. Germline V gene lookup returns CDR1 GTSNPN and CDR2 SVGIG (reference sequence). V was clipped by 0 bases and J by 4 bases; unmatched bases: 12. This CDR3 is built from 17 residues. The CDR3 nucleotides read TGTGCCTGGAGTGTACGGATGAGGGGGCTACGAGGAAACACCATATATTTT. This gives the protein CAWSVRMRGLRGNTIYF.

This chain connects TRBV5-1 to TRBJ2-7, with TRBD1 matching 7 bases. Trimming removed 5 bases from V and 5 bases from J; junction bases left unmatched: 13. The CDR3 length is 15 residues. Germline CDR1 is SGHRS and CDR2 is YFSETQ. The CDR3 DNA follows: TGCGCCAGCAGACCCCCAGGACAGGTTTTCGACGAGCAGTACTTC. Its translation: CASRPPGQVFDEQYF. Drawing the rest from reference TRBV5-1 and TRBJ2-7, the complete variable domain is KAGVTQTPRYLIKTRGQQVTLSCSPISGHRSVSWYQQTPGQGLQFLFEYFSETQRNKGNFPGRFSGRQFSNSRSEMNVSTLELGDSALYLCASRPPGQVFDEQYFGPGTRLTVT.

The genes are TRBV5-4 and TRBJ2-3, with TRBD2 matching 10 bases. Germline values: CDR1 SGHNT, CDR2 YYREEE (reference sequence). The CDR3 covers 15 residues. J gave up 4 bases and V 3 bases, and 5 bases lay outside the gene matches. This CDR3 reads CASSSLAGEADTQYF. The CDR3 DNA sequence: TGTGCCAGCAGCTCTCTAGCGGGAGAGGCAGATACGCAGTATTTT.

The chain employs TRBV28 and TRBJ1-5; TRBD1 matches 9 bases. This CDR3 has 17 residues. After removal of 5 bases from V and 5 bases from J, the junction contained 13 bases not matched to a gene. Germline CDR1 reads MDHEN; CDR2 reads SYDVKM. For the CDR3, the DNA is TGTGCCAGCAGTCCGGGACAGGGAAAAGGAGGGGATCAGCCCCAGCATTTT. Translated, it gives CASSPGQGKGGDQPQHF.

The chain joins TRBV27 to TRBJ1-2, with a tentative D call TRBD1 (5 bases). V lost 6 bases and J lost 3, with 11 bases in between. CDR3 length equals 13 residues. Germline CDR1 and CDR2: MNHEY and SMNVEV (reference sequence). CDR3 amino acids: CASRTGTDYGYTF. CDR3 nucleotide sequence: TGTGCCAGCAGAACCGGGACGGACTATGGCTACACCTTC.

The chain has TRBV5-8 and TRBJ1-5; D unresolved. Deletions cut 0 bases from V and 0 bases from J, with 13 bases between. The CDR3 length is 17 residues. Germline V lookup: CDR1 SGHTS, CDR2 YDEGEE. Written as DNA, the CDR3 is TGTGCCAGCAGCTTGGAAGGCAGCTCTTATAGCAATCAGCCCCAGCATTTT. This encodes CASSLEGSSYSNQPQHF.

The CDR3 DNA is TGTGCCAGCAGTTACTCCCGGGGGGGAGGCACTGAAGCTTTCTTT. Translating gives CASSYSRGGGTEAFF. The chain has TRBV6-5 and TRBJ1-1; D might be TRBD1 (5 bases). Deletions cut 0 bases from V and 4 bases from J, with 12 bases between. Germline CDR1 and CDR2: MNHEY and SVGAGI. The CDR3 runs to 15 residues.

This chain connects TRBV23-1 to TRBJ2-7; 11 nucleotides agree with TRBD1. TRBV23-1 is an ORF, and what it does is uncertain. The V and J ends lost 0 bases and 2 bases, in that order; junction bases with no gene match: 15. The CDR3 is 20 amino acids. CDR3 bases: TGCGCCAGCAGTCAATCCCTCGAATGCTCCGAGGGACAGGGGGCCTACGAGCAGTACTTC. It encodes CASSQSLECSEGQGAYEQYF.

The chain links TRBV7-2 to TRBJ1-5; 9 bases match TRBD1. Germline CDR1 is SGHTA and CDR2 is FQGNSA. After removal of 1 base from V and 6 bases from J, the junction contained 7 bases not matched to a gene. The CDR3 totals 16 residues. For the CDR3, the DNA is TGTGCCAGCAGCTTAGGATGGGGACAGGGAAGTCAGCCCCAGCATTTT. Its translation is CASSLGWGQGSQPQHF.

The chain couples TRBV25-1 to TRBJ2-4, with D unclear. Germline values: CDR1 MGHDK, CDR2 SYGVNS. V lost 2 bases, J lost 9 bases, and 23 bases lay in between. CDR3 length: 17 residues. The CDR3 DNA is TGTGCCAGCAGTGAAAATGGGTCGGTGGAGCCCAGTGGCATTCAGTACTTC. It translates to CASSENGSVEPSGIQYF. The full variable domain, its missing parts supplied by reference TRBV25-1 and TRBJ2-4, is EADIYQTPRYLVIGTGKKITLECSQTMGHDKMYWYQQDPGMELHLIHYSYGVNSTEKGDLSSESTVSRIRTEHFPLTLESARPSHTSQYLCASSENGSVEPSGIQYFGAGTRLSVL.

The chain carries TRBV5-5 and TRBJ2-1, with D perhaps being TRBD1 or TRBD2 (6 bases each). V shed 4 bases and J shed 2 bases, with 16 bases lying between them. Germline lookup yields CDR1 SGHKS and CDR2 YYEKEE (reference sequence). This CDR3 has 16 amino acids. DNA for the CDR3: TGTGCCAGCAGCCCCGGGACCGGGGGCCCCTACAATGAGCAGTTCTTC. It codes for CASSPGTGGPYNEQFF.

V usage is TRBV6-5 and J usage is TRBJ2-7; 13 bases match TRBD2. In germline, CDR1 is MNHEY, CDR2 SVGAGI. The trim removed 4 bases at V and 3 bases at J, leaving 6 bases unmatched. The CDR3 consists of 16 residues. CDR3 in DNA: TGTGCCAGCAGTTTCGGGACTAGCGGGAATTTCTACGAGCAGTACTTC. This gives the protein CASSFGTSGNFYEQYF.

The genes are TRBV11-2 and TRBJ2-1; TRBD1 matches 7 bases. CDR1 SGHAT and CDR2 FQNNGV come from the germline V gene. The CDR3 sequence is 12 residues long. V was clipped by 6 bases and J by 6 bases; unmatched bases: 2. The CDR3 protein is CASRSGGNEQFF. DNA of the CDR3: TGTGCCAGCAGGTCAGGGGGCAATGAGCAGTTCTTC.

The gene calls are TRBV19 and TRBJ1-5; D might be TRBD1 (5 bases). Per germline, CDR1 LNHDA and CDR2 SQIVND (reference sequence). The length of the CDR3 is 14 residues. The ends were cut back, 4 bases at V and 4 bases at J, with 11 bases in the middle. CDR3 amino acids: CASSTERGNQPQHF. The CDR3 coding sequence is TGTGCCAGTAGTACGGAAAGGGGTAATCAGCCCCAGCATTTT.

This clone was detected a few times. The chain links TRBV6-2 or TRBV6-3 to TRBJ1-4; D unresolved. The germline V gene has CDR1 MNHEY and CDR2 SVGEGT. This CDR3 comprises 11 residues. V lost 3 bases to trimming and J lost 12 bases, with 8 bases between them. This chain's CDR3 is CASSYYGQLFF. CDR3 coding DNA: TGTGCCAGCAGTTATTACGGGCAACTGTTTTTT.

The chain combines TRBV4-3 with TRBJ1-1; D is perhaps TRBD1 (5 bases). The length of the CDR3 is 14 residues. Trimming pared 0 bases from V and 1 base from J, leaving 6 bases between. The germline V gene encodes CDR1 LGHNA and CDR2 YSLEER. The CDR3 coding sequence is TGCGCCAGCAGCCAAGAGAGGGGGAACACTGAAGCTTTCTTT. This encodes CASSQERGNTEAFF.

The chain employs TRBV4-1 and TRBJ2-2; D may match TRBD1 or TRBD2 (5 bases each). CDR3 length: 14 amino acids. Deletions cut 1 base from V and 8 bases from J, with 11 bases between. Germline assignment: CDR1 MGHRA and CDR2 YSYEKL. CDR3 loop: CASSQGDALGELFF. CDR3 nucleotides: TGCGCCAGCAGCCAAGGGGACGCCCTAGGGGAGCTGTTTTTT.

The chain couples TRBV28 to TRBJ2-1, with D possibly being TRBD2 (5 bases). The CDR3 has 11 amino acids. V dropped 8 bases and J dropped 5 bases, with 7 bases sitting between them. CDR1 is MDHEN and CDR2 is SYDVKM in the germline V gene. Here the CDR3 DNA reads TGTGCCAGCGGAGGAAACAATGAGCAGTTCTTC. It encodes CASGGNNEQFF. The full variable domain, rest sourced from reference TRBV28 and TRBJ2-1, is DVKVTQSSRYLVKRTGEKVFLECVQDMDHENMFWYRQDPGLGLRLIYFSYDVKMKEKGDIPEGYSVSREKKERFSLILESASTNQTSMYLCASGGNNEQFFGPGTRLTVL.

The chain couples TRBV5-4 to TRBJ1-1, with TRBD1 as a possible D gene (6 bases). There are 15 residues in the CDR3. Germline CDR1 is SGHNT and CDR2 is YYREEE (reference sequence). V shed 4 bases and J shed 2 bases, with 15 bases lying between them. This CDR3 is CASSLAGAVNTEAFF. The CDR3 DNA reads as TGTGCCAGCAGCCTGGCAGGGGCGGTAAACACTGAAGCTTTCTTT.

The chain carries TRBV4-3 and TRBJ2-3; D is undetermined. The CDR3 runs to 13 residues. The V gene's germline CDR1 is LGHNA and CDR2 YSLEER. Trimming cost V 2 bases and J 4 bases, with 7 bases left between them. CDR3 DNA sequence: TGCGCCAGCAGCCAAAGTCGCTCAGATACGCAGTATTTT. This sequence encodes CASSQSRSDTQYF.

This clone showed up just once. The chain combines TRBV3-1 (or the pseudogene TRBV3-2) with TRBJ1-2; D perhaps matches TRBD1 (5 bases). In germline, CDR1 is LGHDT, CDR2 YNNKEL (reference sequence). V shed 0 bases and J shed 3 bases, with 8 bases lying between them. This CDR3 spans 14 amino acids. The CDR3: CASSQDSGHYGYTF. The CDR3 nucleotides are TGTGCCAGCAGCCAAGATTCAGGGCACTATGGCTACACCTTC.

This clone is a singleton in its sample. The CDR3 DNA sequence: TGCGCCAGCAGCTTGGGGACTAGCGGGAGAGCGGTCGAGCAGTTCTTC. Its protein is CASSLGTSGRAVEQFF. The gene calls are TRBV5-1 and TRBJ2-1, with 13 bases identical to TRBD2. CDR3 length: 16 residues. Per the germline V gene, CDR1 is SGHRS and CDR2 is YFSETQ. V shed 0 bases and J 10 bases; nucleotides not matched to a gene: 7.

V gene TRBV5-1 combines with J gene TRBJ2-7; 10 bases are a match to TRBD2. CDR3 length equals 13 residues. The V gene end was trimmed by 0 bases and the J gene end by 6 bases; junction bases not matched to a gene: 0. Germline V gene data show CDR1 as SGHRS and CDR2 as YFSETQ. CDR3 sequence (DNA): TGCGCCAGCAGCTTGGGGACTAGCGGCGAGCAGTACTTC. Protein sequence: CASSLGTSGEQYF.

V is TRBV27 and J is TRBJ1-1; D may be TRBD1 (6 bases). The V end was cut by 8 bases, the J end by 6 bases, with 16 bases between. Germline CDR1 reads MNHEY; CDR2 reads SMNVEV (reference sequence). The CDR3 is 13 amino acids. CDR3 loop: CASAWNREAEAFF. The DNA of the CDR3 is TGTGCCAGCGCATGGAACAGGGAGGCTGAAGCTTTCTTT.

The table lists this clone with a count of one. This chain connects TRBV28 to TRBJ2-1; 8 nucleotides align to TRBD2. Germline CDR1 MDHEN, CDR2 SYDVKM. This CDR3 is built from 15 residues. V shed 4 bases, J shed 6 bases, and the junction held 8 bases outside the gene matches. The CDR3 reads CASSSPSGGSNEQFF. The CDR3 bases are TGTGCCAGCAGTTCCCCGAGCGGGGGAAGCAATGAGCAGTTCTTC.

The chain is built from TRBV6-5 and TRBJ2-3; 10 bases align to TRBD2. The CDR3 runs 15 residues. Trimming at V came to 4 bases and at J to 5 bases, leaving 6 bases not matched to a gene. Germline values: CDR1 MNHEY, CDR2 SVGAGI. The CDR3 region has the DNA TGTGCCAGCAGTTCCAAGCGGGAGGGGAGAGATACGCAGTATTTT. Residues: CASSSKREGRDTQYF.

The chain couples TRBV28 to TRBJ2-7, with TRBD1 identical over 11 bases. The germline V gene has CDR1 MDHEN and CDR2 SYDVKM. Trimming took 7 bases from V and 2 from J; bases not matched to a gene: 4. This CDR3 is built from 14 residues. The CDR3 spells CASNPGQGAYEQYF. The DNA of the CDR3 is TGTGCCAGCAATCCGGGACAGGGGGCCTACGAGCAGTACTTC. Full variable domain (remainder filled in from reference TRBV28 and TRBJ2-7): DVKVTQSSRYLVKRTGEKVFLECVQDMDHENMFWYRQDPGLGLRLIYFSYDVKMKEKGDIPEGYSVSREKKERFSLILESASTNQTSMYLCASNPGQGAYEQYFGPGTRLTVT.

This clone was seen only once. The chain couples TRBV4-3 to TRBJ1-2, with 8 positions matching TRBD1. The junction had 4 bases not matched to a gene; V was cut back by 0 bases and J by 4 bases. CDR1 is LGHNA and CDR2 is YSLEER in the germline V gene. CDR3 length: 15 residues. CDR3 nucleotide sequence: TGCGCCAGCAGCCAAGACAGGGGGCAGGGCTATGGCTACACCTTC. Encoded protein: CASSQDRGQGYGYTF.

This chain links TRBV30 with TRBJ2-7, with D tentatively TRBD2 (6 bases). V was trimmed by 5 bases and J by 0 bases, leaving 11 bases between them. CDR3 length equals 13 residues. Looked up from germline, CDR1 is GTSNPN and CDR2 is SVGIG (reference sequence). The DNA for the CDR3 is TGTGCCTGGGGGCTGGGGGGCTCCTACGAGCAGTACTTC. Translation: CAWGLGGSYEQYF.